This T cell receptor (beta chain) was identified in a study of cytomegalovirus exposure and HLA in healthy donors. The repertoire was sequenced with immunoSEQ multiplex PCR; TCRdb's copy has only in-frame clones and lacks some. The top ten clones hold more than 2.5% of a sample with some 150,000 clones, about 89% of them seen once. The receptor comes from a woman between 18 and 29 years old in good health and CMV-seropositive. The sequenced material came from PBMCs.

CDR3: CASNLQGQNTEAFF. The CDR3 coding sequence is TGTGCCAGCAACTTACAGGGCCAGAACACTGAAGCTTTCTTT. This chain connects TRBV27 to TRBJ1-1, with a possible D match to TRBD1 (6 bases). Germline assignment: CDR1 MNHEY and CDR2 SMNVEV (reference sequence). This CDR3 is 14 amino acids long. V gave up 7 bases and J gave up 1 base, with 13 bases separating them.